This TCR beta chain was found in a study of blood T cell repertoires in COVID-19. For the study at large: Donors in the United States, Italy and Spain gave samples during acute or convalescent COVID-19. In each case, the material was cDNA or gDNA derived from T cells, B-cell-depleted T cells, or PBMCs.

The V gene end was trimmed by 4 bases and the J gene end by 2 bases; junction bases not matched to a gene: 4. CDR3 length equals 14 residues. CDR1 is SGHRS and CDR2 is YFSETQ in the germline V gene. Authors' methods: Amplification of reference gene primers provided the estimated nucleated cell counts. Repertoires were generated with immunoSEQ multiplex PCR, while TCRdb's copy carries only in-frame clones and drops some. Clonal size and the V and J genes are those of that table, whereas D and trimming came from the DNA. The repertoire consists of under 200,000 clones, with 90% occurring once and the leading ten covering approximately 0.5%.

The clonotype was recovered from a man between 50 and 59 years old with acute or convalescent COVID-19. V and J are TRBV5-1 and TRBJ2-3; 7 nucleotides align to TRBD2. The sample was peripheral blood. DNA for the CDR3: TGCGCCAGCAGCCCTAGGGACTACACAGATACGCAGTATTTT. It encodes CASSPRDYTDTQYF.